This entry lists 23 T cell receptor beta chains sequenced from one sample in a study of blood T cell repertoires in COVID-19. TCRdb's table, derived via immunoSEQ multiplex PCR, lists solely in-frame clones and lacks some. The repertoire holds just under 95,000 clones, with over 60% as singletons. The sample taken for sequencing was peripheral blood. The receptors were gathered from a man in his forties or fifties who had recovered from COVID-19.

The chain carries TRBV7-9 and TRBJ2-5, with TRBD2 identical over 11 bases. The V gene end was trimmed by 5 bases and the J gene end by 5 bases; junction bases not matched to a gene: 7. The germline V gene has CDR1 SEHNR and CDR2 FQNEAQ (reference sequence). The CDR3 totals 15 residues. For the CDR3, the DNA is TGTGCCAGCAGCGCTCGAACTAGCGGGAGTGAGACCCAGTACTTC. Protein sequence: CASSARTSGSETQYF.

The V gene is TRBV5-4, the J gene TRBJ1-4; TRBD1 aligns across 8 bases. The CDR3 is 15 amino acids. The germline gives CDR1 SGHNT, CDR2 YYREEE (reference sequence). Trimming took 0 bases from V and 8 from J; bases not matched to a gene: 6. CDR3 sequence reads: CASSLAGQGGEKLFF. DNA of the CDR3: TGTGCCAGCAGCTTGGCAGGACAGGGTGGAGAAAAACTGTTTTTT.

This sequence joins TRBV19 and TRBJ2-1; tentatively, D is TRBD2 (7 bases). The CDR3 runs to 15 residues. The germline V gene has CDR1 LNHDA and CDR2 SQIVND (reference sequence). Trimming left V 6 bases short and J 6 bases short, with 18 bases between. The CDR3, as DNA: TGTGCCAGTAGCTCCGGGGGGCGGAGGATCAATGAGCAGTTCTTC. This sequence encodes CASSSGGRRINEQFF.

V is TRBV7-2 and J is TRBJ2-5; D may be TRBD2 (7 bases). The CDR3 sequence is 18 residues long. Trimming cost V 1 base and J 1 base, with 19 bases left between them. Germline values: CDR1 SGHTA, CDR2 FQGNSA. CDR3 DNA: TGTGCCAGCAGCTTAGTTGGGGGGGCGGGCCTGCGCCAAGAGACCCAGTACTTC. This sequence encodes CASSLVGGAGLRQETQYF.

In this sample, this clone turned up a few times. This chain uses TRBV7-2 with TRBJ2-3, with TRBD2 matching over 7 bases. Per the germline V gene, CDR1 is SGHTA and CDR2 is FQGNSA. V shed 5 bases, J shed 0 bases, and the junction held 5 bases outside the gene matches. The CDR3 has 15 amino acids. Here the CDR3 reads CASSPRRESTDTQYF. CDR3 bases: TGTGCCAGCAGCCCCAGGCGGGAGAGCACAGATACGCAGTATTTT.

This rearrangement joins TRBV30 to TRBJ2-2, with TRBD2 as a possible D gene (5 bases). Germline V gene data show CDR1 as GTSNPN and CDR2 as SVGIG (reference sequence). Trimming shortened V by 2 bases and J by 6 bases, and 13 bases separated the two germline ends. This CDR3 region has 14 residues. The chain's CDR3 is CAWSTGKVAGELFF. CDR3 in DNA: TGTGCCTGGAGTACCGGGAAGGTGGCCGGGGAGCTGTTTTTT.

The gene calls are TRBV5-1 and TRBJ1-1; D not certain. CDR3 length: 14 residues. V gave up 5 bases and J gave up 0 bases, with 11 bases separating them. From germline, CDR1 is SGHRS and CDR2 YFSETQ. CDR3 amino acids: CASSTGSMNTEAFF. Written as DNA, the CDR3 is TGCGCCAGCAGTACGGGGAGTATGAACACTGAAGCTTTCTTT.

CDR3 in amino acids: CAWTKTGGNEKLFF. The CDR3 DNA is TGTGCCTGGACCAAGACAGGGGGGAATGAAAAACTGTTTTTT. The chain is built from TRBV30 and TRBJ1-4, with 9 bases identical to TRBD1. The CDR3 is made up of 14 amino acids. J was trimmed by 5 bases and V by 4 bases; bases with no gene match: 5. Germline CDR1 reads GTSNPN; CDR2 reads SVGIG (reference sequence).

The chain links TRBV3-1 (or the pseudogene TRBV3-2) to TRBJ1-5, with 8 bases matching TRBD1. CDR1 is LGHDT and CDR2 is YNNKEL in the germline V gene (reference sequence). This CDR3 region has 18 residues. V trimming: 3 bases; J trimming: 3 bases; junction bases outside the gene matches: 13. CDR3 DNA: TGTGCCAGCAGCCATGCCCGTTGGGGACAGGCCTTCAATCAGCCCCAGCATTTT. It encodes CASSHARWGQAFNQPQHF.

CDR3 nucleotides: TGTGCCAGCAGTTTCGAGGGGGAAGTGCAGTACTTC. Encoded protein: CASSFEGEVQYF. The chain employs TRBV6-5 and TRBJ2-7, with D perhaps matching TRBD1 (6 bases). The germline V gene encodes CDR1 MNHEY and CDR2 SVGAGI. V was trimmed by 4 bases and J by 9 bases, leaving 13 bases between them. The CDR3 loop spans 12 amino acids.

The V gene is TRBV12-3 or TRBV12-4, the J gene TRBJ1-2; D unclear. The V end lost 1 base, the J end lost 4 bases, and 7 bases lay between the germline ends. The CDR3 is 13 residues long. Here the CDR3 reads CASSLVASYGYTF. CDR3 DNA sequence: TGTGCCAGCAGTTTAGTCGCTAGCTATGGCTACACCTTC.

The rearrangement uses TRBV6-5 and TRBJ1-4, with 8 bases that match TRBD1. Germline assignment: CDR1 MNHEY and CDR2 SVGAGI. The CDR3 totals 15 residues. With 6 bases clipped from V and 4 bases from J, the junction kept 7 bases outside the gene matches. CDR3 DNA sequence: TGTGCCAGCAGCGGGGCAGGGGGCGGTAATGAAAAACTGTTTTTT. As protein: CASSGAGGGNEKLFF.

The chain is built from TRBV5-1 and TRBJ2-7; D uncertain. Germline V gives CDR1 SGHRS, CDR2 YFSETQ. The CDR3 totals 13 residues. V lost 7 bases, J lost 3 bases, and 14 bases lay in between. The CDR3: CASHNGVGYEQYF. In DNA, the CDR3 is TGCGCCAGCCATAACGGTGTCGGCTACGAGCAGTACTTC.

This clone has a handful of counts. The chain uses TRBV19 and TRBJ2-7; 7 bases align to TRBD1. The CDR3 sequence is 15 residues long. After removal of 6 bases from V and 0 bases from J, the junction contained 8 bases not matched to a gene. Germline V CDR1 and CDR2: LNHDA, SQIVND (reference sequence). The CDR3 DNA is TGTGCCAGTAGCAACGAAGCAGGGGGCTCCTACGAGCAGTACTTC. This encodes CASSNEAGGSYEQYF.

The gene calls are TRBV19 and TRBJ2-1, with 7 positions matching TRBD2. The CDR3 length is 15 residues. The germline V gene has CDR1 LNHDA and CDR2 SQIVND (reference sequence). The V and J ends lost 9 bases and 0 bases, in that order; junction bases with no gene match: 8. DNA of the CDR3: TGTGCCAGCGCGAGGGAGGGGAGCTCCTACAATGAGCAGTTCTTC. It translates to CASAREGSSYNEQFF.

The J gene is TRBJ1-2, the V gene TRBV2; D might be TRBD1 (6 bases). CDR3 size: 15 residues. From germline, CDR1 is SNHLY and CDR2 FYNNEI. Trimming cost V 0 bases and J 1 base, with 9 bases left between them. The CDR3, as DNA: TGTGCCAGCAGTGAAGCGGGCAGGGGTAACTATGGCTACACCTTC. Its protein is CASSEAGRGNYGYTF.

The genes are TRBV3-1 (or the pseudogene TRBV3-2) and TRBJ2-3; TRBD1 might be the D (6 bases). This CDR3 spans 16 amino acids. The germline gives CDR1 LGHDT, CDR2 YNNKEL (reference sequence). The germline V and J ends were trimmed by 4 bases and 2 bases, with 16 bases remaining between them. The CDR3: CASSPKAGVPTDTQYF. The CDR3 DNA sequence: TGTGCCAGCAGCCCAAAGGCAGGGGTCCCCACAGATACGCAGTATTTT.

This chain connects TRBV6-5 to TRBJ2-7; the match to TRBD1 covers 7 bases. The CDR3 is 15 amino acids. The germline V gene has CDR1 MNHEY and CDR2 SVGAGI. The V gene end was trimmed by 6 bases and the J gene end by 2 bases; junction bases not matched to a gene: 10. The CDR3 DNA is TGTGCCAGCAGACCCTACGGACAGGACCCCTACGAGCAGTACTTC. Translation gives CASRPYGQDPYEQYF.

In this sample, this clone turned up once. The chain couples TRBV19 to TRBJ2-7; D is unclear. V lost 2 bases and J 2 bases, leaving 13 bases between the germline ends. The CDR3 sequence is 15 residues long. Germline CDR1 LNHDA, CDR2 SQIVND (reference sequence). The CDR3 nucleotides read TGTGCCAGTAGTATATCCACTGCCCCTCCCTACGAGCAGTACTTC. Protein product: CASSISTAPPYEQYF.

J is TRBJ2-7 and V is TRBV7-2; 13 bases map to TRBD2. With 0 bases clipped from V and 6 bases from J, the junction kept 11 bases outside the gene matches. The CDR3 extends over 18 amino acids. CDR1 SGHTA and CDR2 FQGNSA come from the germline V gene. CDR3: CASSLALSGTSGIGEQYF. CDR3 sequence (DNA): TGTGCCAGCAGCTTAGCGCTTTCCGGGACTAGCGGGATCGGCGAGCAGTACTTC.

The genes are TRBV21-1 and TRBJ2-5; the table's D call of TRBD1 was not tested on the DNA. TRBV21-1 is reported as a pseudogene. This CDR3 is built from 13 residues. The CDR3 nucleotides read TGTGCCAGGGGTCAGGGGGCGAGGGAGACCCAGTACTTC. Protein product: CARGQGARETQYF.

The chain uses TRBV12-3 or TRBV12-4 and TRBJ1-2; D is unclear. This CDR3 contains 12 residues. The ends were cut back, 8 bases at V and 7 bases at J, with 14 bases in the middle. CDR3 protein: CASALGGLGYTF. The CDR3, as DNA: TGTGCCAGCGCCTTAGGTGGGCTTGGCTACACCTTC.

The chain couples TRBV27 to TRBJ1-2, with 7 bases aligning to TRBD1. CDR1 and CDR2 (germline): MNHEY, SMNVEV (reference sequence). V lost 6 bases, J lost 4 bases, and 2 bases stayed unmatched. CDR3 length: 12 amino acids. The CDR3 bases are TGTGCCAGCAGACGGACAGGCTATGGCTACACCTTC. It is translated as CASRRTGYGYTF.